A single sample gave rise to the 15 T cell receptor beta chains below, sequenced in a study of vaccination effects on CD4 cells after COVID-19. The protocol was immunoSEQ multiplex PCR, while the TCRdb copy is restricted to in-frame clones and leaves out a portion. The top ten hold around 1.5% of the sample, which has tens of thousands of clones, around 70% seen once. Sequencing followed a ViraFEST assay step that expanded antigen-specific CD4+ T cells with viral peptide pools. CD4+ T cell isolation took place after less than 13 days of culture. Participants were given two doses of BNT162b2 or mRNA-1273 vaccine. Their antigen targets remain unknown. The material was CD4+ T cells from PBMCs cultured with HCoV-229E spike peptides, obtained after COVID-19 vaccination. These receptors all come from a human donor who received a COVID-19 vaccine.

The chain is built from TRBV6-5 and TRBJ1-5, with D possibly TRBD1 on 5 matching bases. V gave up 7 bases and J gave up 0 bases, with 10 bases separating them. The germline gives CDR1 MNHEY, CDR2 SVGAGI. CDR3 length: 14 residues. The CDR3 protein is CASMGELSNQPQHF. The CDR3 bases are TGTGCCAGCATGGGGGAGCTTAGCAATCAGCCCCAGCATTTT.

The chain uses TRBV2 and TRBJ1-1; 7 positions agree with TRBD1. This CDR3 comprises 11 residues. V lost 7 bases, J lost 6 bases, and 2 bases stayed unmatched. Germline values: CDR1 SNHLY, CDR2 FYNNEI. The CDR3 region has the DNA TGTGCCAGCAACCAGGGGGCTGAAGCTTTCTTT. Residues: CASNQGAEAFF.

The chain joins TRBV9 to TRBJ1-3, with D unclear. This CDR3 contains 15 residues. CDR1 is SGDLS and CDR2 is YYNGEE in the germline V gene. The V end was cut by 0 bases, the J end by 1 base, with 8 bases between. The CDR3 loop reads CASSVASGSGNTIYF. In DNA, the CDR3 is TGTGCCAGCAGCGTAGCTTCGGGTTCTGGAAACACCATATATTTT. The full variable domain, with the rest looked up from reference TRBV9 and TRBJ1-3, is DSGVTQTPKHLITATGQRVTLRCSPRSGDLSVYWYQQSLDQGLQFLIQYYNGEERAKGNILERFSAQQFPDLHSELNLSSLELGDSALYFCASSVASGSGNTIYFGEGSWLTVV.

The chain combines TRBV6-6 with TRBJ1-1, with 8 bases fitting TRBD1. Germline CDR1 MNHNY, CDR2 SVGAGI (reference sequence). The CDR3 covers 16 residues. V gave up 2 bases and J gave up 0 bases; unmatched junction bases: 5. CDR3 amino acids: CASSYQGAALNTEAFF. The DNA for the CDR3 is TGTGCCAGCAGTTACCAGGGGGCGGCTCTGAACACTGAAGCTTTCTTT.

V is TRBV19 and J is TRBJ1-1, with no clear D. Germline loops: CDR1 LNHDA, CDR2 SQIVND (reference sequence). The CDR3 covers 15 residues. Trimming took off 1 base at V and 0 bases at J, with 9 bases between the two ends. The CDR3 loop reads CASSIGERMNTEAFF. Here the CDR3 DNA reads TGTGCCAGTAGTATAGGGGAAAGGATGAACACTGAAGCTTTCTTT.

The V and J genes are TRBV2 and TRBJ2-7, with TRBD2 as a possible D gene (5 bases). Per the germline V gene, CDR1 is SNHLY and CDR2 is FYNNEI. V was trimmed by 5 bases and J by 4 bases, leaving 12 bases between them. The CDR3 runs 13 residues. CDR3 coding DNA: TGTGCCAGCAGTACCGGGAAGCTGTACGAGCAGTACGTC. Its protein is CASSTGKLYEQYV.

The chain combines TRBV5-8 with TRBJ2-5; 7 bases agree with TRBD1. Germline-derived CDR1 and CDR2 are SGHTS and YDEGEE. The CDR3 covers 14 residues. J gave up 5 bases and V 4 bases, and 8 bases lay outside the gene matches. CDR3 nucleotides: TGTGCCAGCAGCCGACAGGGCGGTAAGGAGACCCAGTACTTC. As protein: CASSRQGGKETQYF.

The chain uses TRBV6-5 and TRBJ1-2, with 8 nucleotides matching TRBD1. V lost 5 bases, J lost 5 bases, and 4 bases stayed unmatched. This CDR3 is 13 amino acids long. The germline V gene has CDR1 MNHEY and CDR2 SVGAGI. CDR3 DNA: TGTGCCAGCAGTACCACAGGGGGATATGGCTACACCTTC. It specifies CASSTTGGYGYTF.

This clone was seen a handful of times. The chain is built from TRBV6-2 or TRBV6-3 and TRBJ2-7; D ambiguous. From germline, CDR1 is MNHEY and CDR2 SVGEGT. The CDR3 covers 15 residues. Trimming removed 0 bases from V and 0 bases from J, with 9 bases in between. The CDR3 protein is CASSYSASYSYEQYV. As DNA, the CDR3 is TGTGCCAGCAGTTACTCCGCTTCCTACTCCTACGAGCAGTACGTC.

The V gene is TRBV30, the J gene TRBJ1-2, with 8 bases identical to TRBD1. With V trimmed by 2 bases and J by 2 bases, 7 bases remained unmatched. The CDR3 is 15 amino acids. From germline, CDR1 is GTSNPN and CDR2 SVGIG (reference sequence). The CDR3 reads CAWSTTGAMNYGYTF. The CDR3 DNA is TGTGCCTGGAGTACGACAGGGGCCATGAACTATGGCTACACCTTC.

This sequence joins TRBV12-3 or TRBV12-4 and TRBJ1-1; the D is unclear. Between the trimmed V and J ends, which lost 3 bases and 5 bases, there was a span of 7 bases. This CDR3 contains 12 residues. Written as DNA, the CDR3 is TGTGCCAGCAGTTTCTCGGGGACTGAAGCTTTCTTT. It specifies CASSFSGTEAFF.

This clone has a single count. The chain couples TRBV7-8 to TRBJ2-5; 9 bases agree with TRBD1. The CDR3 has 16 residues. V lost 0 bases and J lost 4; bases outside the gene matches: 6. The germline V gene has CDR1 SGHVS and CDR2 FQNEAQ. The CDR3 spells CASSLATGGIGETQYF. The CDR3 bases are TGTGCCAGCAGCTTAGCTACAGGGGGCATAGGAGAGACCCAGTACTTC.

This chain links TRBV23-1 with TRBJ2-2; 7 bases map to TRBD1. TRBV23-1 is an ORF, with its function uncertain. Trimming removed 5 bases from V and 3 bases from J; junction bases left unmatched: 3. The CDR3 loop spans 14 amino acids. The CDR3 bases are TGCGCCAGCAGTGGACAGGACGACACCGGGGAGCTGTTTTTT. This sequence encodes CASSGQDDTGELFF.

J is TRBJ1-2 and V is TRBV18; TRBD1 might be the D (5 bases). The CDR3 consists of 14 residues. V lost 0 bases to trimming and J lost 2 bases, with 7 bases between them. CDR1 and CDR2 (germline): KGHSH, LQKENI. In DNA form, the CDR3 reads TGTGCCAGCTCACCACCAGGGGCAAACTATGGCTACACCTTC. Amino acid sequence: CASSPPGANYGYTF.

This chain joins TRBV5-1 and TRBJ2-2; D tentatively fits TRBD1 or TRBD2 (5 bases each). This CDR3 spans 14 amino acids. The V and J ends lost 6 bases and 3 bases respectively, with 12 bases between them. Germline V CDR1 and CDR2: SGHRS, YFSETQ. The CDR3 spells CASIAGADTGELFF. The CDR3, as DNA: TGCGCCAGCATCGCCGGGGCGGACACCGGGGAGCTGTTTTTT.